A single sample is the source of the 17 T cell receptor beta chains below, sequenced in a study of a mutant IDH1 vaccine in newly diagnosed glioma. Profiling relied on immunoSEQ multiplex PCR, and the TCRdb table lists in-frame clones only, not all of them. The sample consists of tens of thousands of clones, over 75% of them appearing once. Time point defined: week 23, last vaccination. Vaccination used 300 ug of mutant IDH1 20-mer peptide per dose, with topical imiquimod. For these TCRs, the target antigens are not known. Sequencing used PBMCs, obtained from a glioma patient whose treatment included an IDH1 peptide vaccine. The receptors shown here come from a man between 18 and 29 years old with glioma.

The chain's CDR3 is CASSFWGAANYGYTF. The CDR3, as DNA: TGTGCCAGCAGTTTCTGGGGGGCCGCTAACTATGGCTACACCTTC. J is TRBJ1-2 and V is TRBV27; perhaps TRBD1 as D (6 bases). Germline assignment: CDR1 MNHEY and CDR2 SMNVEV (reference sequence). Trimming cost V 3 bases and J 0 bases, with 11 bases left between them. This CDR3 contains 15 residues.

The chain employs TRBV30 and TRBJ1-5; D is possibly TRBD1 (6 bases). The CDR3 runs 13 residues. CDR1 is GTSNPN and CDR2 is SVGIG in the germline V gene (reference sequence). V was trimmed by 4 bases and J by 3 bases, leaving 10 bases between them. The CDR3 nucleotides read TGTGCCTGGAACAGGGATCCCAATCAGCCCCAGCATTTT. This sequence encodes CAWNRDPNQPQHF.

This chain links TRBV6-5 with TRBJ1-4; unclear D gene. Trimming stripped 0 bases from V and 9 bases from J, with 17 bases between. Germline assignment: CDR1 MNHEY and CDR2 SVGAGI. There are 16 residues in the CDR3. The CDR3 is CASSYSGSRPGKKLFF. The CDR3 DNA reads as TGTGCCAGCAGTTACTCGGGCAGCCGACCCGGGAAAAAACTGTTTTTT.

V is TRBV4-2 and J is TRBJ2-7; 8 nucleotides align to TRBD1. Germline V gene data show CDR1 as LGHNA and CDR2 as YNFKEQ. V lost 6 bases, J lost 4 bases, and 14 bases stayed unmatched. This CDR3 has 16 amino acids. The CDR3 sequence: CASRPSGGAGGYEQYF. The CDR3 nucleotides are TGTGCCAGCAGACCTTCAGGGGGCGCCGGAGGGTACGAGCAGTACTTC.

This clone occurred once. This chain uses TRBV12-5 with TRBJ2-6, with unresolved D. Germline-derived CDR1 and CDR2 are LGHNT and FRNRAP. The CDR3 sequence is 15 residues long. Between the trimmed V and J ends, which lost 3 bases and 0 bases, there was a span of 6 bases. CDR3 coding DNA: TGTGCTAGTGGTTTCGGCGACTCTGGGGCCAACGTCCTGACTTTC. This sequence encodes CASGFGDSGANVLTF. Variable domain in full (rest from reference TRBV12-5 and TRBJ2-6): DARVTQTPRHKVTEMGQEVTMRCQPILGHNTVFWYRQTMMQGLELLAYFRNRAPLDDSGMPKDRFSAEMPDATLATLKIQPSEPRDSAVYFCASGFGDSGANVLTFGAGSRLTVL.

The V call is TRBV27, the J call TRBJ2-2; D remains ambiguous. The CDR3 consists of 13 residues. CDR1 and CDR2 (germline): MNHEY, SMNVEV (reference sequence). V dropped 3 bases and J dropped 6 bases, with 8 bases sitting between them. In nucleotides, the CDR3 is TGTGCCAGCAGTTTCCCAGGCGCCGGGGAGCTGTTTTTT. Translated: CASSFPGAGELFF.

The rearrangement uses TRBV27 and TRBJ2-1; D remains ambiguous. V shed 4 bases and J shed 6 bases, with 13 bases lying between them. There are 14 residues in the CDR3. Germline assignment: CDR1 MNHEY and CDR2 SMNVEV (reference sequence). The CDR3 nucleotides are TGTGCCAGCAGTTCGGGCCCTGCCGGCAATGAGCAGTTCTTC. Protein product: CASSSGPAGNEQFF.

This sequence joins TRBV7-2 and TRBJ2-5; TRBD2 matches at 10 bases. With V trimmed by 5 bases and J by 4 bases, 10 bases remained unmatched. Germline CDR1 and CDR2: SGHTA and FQGNSA. This CDR3 region has 16 residues. The CDR3 protein is CASSPQLAGTPETQYF. The CDR3 DNA is TGTGCCAGCAGCCCCCAACTAGCGGGAACCCCAGAGACCCAGTACTTC.

The table lists this clone with a few counts. The chain combines TRBV5-6 with TRBJ1-1; 7 bases agree with TRBD1. CDR3 length: 14 residues. With V trimmed by 7 bases and J by 4 bases, 10 bases remained unmatched. Germline-derived CDR1 and CDR2 are SGHDT and YYEEEE. The CDR3 nucleotides are TGTGCCAGCCAAATGACAGGGCTGGGCACTGAAGCTTTCTTT. It translates to CASQMTGLGTEAFF.

This clone was counted only a few times. The rearrangement uses TRBV6-5 and TRBJ1-2; no clear D. The CDR3 extends over 14 amino acids. Germline CDR1 and CDR2: MNHEY and SVGAGI. Trimming took 2 bases from V and 5 from J, leaving 12 bases between them. The CDR3 DNA reads TGTGCCAGCAGTTACCGCCGGAGCGGGTATGGCTACACCTTC. This translates into CASSYRRSGYGYTF.

This chain connects TRBV10-3 to TRBJ2-7; D unclear. The germline V and J ends were trimmed by 0 bases and 6 bases, with 12 bases remaining between them. This CDR3 is built from 14 residues. CDR1 ENHRY and CDR2 SYGVKD come from the germline V gene. CDR3 loop: CAISESGPASEQYF. DNA for the CDR3: TGTGCCATCAGTGAGTCAGGGCCCGCCTCCGAGCAGTACTTC.

This chain links TRBV5-4 with TRBJ2-3; 7 positions match TRBD2. V lost 0 bases, J lost 7 bases, and 11 bases stayed unmatched. The V gene's germline CDR1 is SGHNT and CDR2 YYREEE (reference sequence). This CDR3 has 16 amino acids. CDR3 sequence (DNA): TGTGCCAGCAGCTTGGTGGCAGCGGGGAGTTGGAATACGCAGTATTTT. It specifies CASSLVAAGSWNTQYF.

This rearrangement joins TRBV2 to TRBJ1-4; 12 nucleotides line up with TRBD1. With V trimmed by 4 bases and J by 9 bases, 18 bases remained unmatched. Per germline, CDR1 SNHLY and CDR2 FYNNEI. This CDR3 contains 19 residues. The CDR3 here is CASSALGTGGASAMKKLFF. CDR3 nucleotide sequence: TGTGCCAGCAGTGCTTTGGGGACAGGGGGCGCGTCGGCAATGAAAAAACTGTTTTTT.

V and J are TRBV6-1 and TRBJ2-7, with D perhaps matching TRBD2 (6 bases). V was shortened by 6 bases and J by 0 bases, with 15 bases between the two germline ends. Germline CDR1 MNHNS, CDR2 SASEGT. CDR3 size: 15 residues. The CDR3 here is CASRSPGLSSYEQYF. The CDR3 region has the DNA TGTGCCAGCAGATCTCCGGGACTTAGCTCCTACGAGCAGTACTTC.

This clone was counted a single time. J is TRBJ1-2 and V is TRBV29-1; the match to TRBD1 covers 7 bases. Germline loops: CDR1 SQVTM, CDR2 ANQGSEA. The CDR3 has 13 amino acids. With 4 bases clipped from V and 4 bases from J, the junction kept 6 bases outside the gene matches. Here the CDR3 reads CSVGQGRVYGYTF. CDR3 sequence (DNA): TGCAGCGTTGGACAGGGTAGGGTCTATGGCTACACCTTC. Looking up the rest from reference TRBV29-1 and TRBJ1-2 gives the full variable domain: SAVISQKPSRDICQRGTSLTIQCQVDSQVTMMFWYRQQPGQSLTLIATANQGSEATYESGFVIDKFPISRPNLTFSTLTVSNMSPEDSSIYLCSVGQGRVYGYTFGSGTRLTVV.

The CDR3 region is CASSLQDATYEQYF. The DNA for the CDR3 is TGTGCCAGCAGCTTACAAGACGCTACCTACGAGCAGTACTTC. The gene calls are TRBV7-6 and TRBJ2-7; D uncertain. Looked up from germline, CDR1 is SGHVS and CDR2 is FNYEAQ. The CDR3 has 14 amino acids. V was pared by 2 bases and J by 2 bases, with 10 bases between.

The CDR3 reads CASSLWRDRGTDTQYF. As DNA, the CDR3 is TGCGCCAGCAGCTTGTGGCGGGACAGGGGCACAGATACGCAGTATTTT. The chain has TRBV5-1 and TRBJ2-3, with 9 bases lining up with TRBD1. Losses at the gene ends were 1 base for V and 1 base for J; bases not matched to a gene: 4. CDR1 is SGHRS, CDR2 YFSETQ, per germline. The CDR3 runs to 16 residues.